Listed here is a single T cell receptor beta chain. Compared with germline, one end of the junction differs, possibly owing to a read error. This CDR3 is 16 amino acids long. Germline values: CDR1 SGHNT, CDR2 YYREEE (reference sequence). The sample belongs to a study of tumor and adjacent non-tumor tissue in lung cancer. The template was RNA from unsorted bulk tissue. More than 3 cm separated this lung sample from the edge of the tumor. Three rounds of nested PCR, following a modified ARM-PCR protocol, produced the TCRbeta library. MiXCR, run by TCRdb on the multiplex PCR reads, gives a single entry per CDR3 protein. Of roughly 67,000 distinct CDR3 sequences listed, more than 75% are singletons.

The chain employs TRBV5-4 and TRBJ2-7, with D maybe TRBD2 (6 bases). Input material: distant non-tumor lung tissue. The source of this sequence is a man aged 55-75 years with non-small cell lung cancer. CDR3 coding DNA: TGTGCCAGCAGCTGGCGGGGACGAGGGGATTCCTACGAGCTGTACTTC. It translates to CASSWRGRGDSYELYF.